Here is one T cell receptor (beta chain) with its context. These data come from a study of blood T cell repertoires in COVID-19. Across the whole study: The United States, Italy and Spain provided the acute and convalescent COVID-19 samples.

Generated by immunoSEQ multiplex PCR, the TCRdb table keeps only in-frame clones and is missing some. The sample records some 110,000 clones, less than 90% being singletons. Sequencing was carried out using peripheral blood. The origin of this receptor is a man aged 45 to 65 with acute or convalescent COVID-19.

CDR3 bases: TGTGCCACCGGGAGGTACACCTTC. Amino acid sequence: CATGRYTF. The V gene is TRBV6-6, the J gene TRBJ1-2; D remains ambiguous. V was trimmed by 10 bases and J by 11 bases, leaving 8 bases between them. Germline CDR1 reads MNHNY; CDR2 reads SVGAGI (reference sequence). The CDR3 loop spans 8 amino acids.